One TCR beta chain is described in this entry. The antigen is unknown. With 1 base clipped from V and 4 bases from J, the junction kept 18 bases outside the gene matches. CDR3 size: 19 residues. Germline lookup yields CDR1 SGHRS and CDR2 YFSETQ. The data stem from a study of blood T cells in healthy people across ages. Overall study findings and caveats: As naive T cell percentage varied, TCR beta diversity correlated strongly with it.

Using a J-beta primer mix together with a sample-barcoded 5' primer, a second PCR was run for roughly 6 to 12 cycles. From each sample, at least 2.5 million paired-end reads containing CDR3 were obtained. From the 5' RACE reads, TCRdb called clonotypes with MiXCR, one entry per CDR3 protein. Of around 1,500,000 distinct CDR3 sequences listed, approximately 28% are singletons. Sample: blood. V gene TRBV5-1 combines with J gene TRBJ2-5; 8 bases align to TRBD1. This TCR was sampled from a woman aged 30 to 39 in good health. CDR3 in amino acids: CASSLTSTSGGDRRETQYF. CDR3 DNA sequence: TGCGCCAGCAGCTTGACTTCGACCTCAGGGGGCGACCGGCGAGAGACCCAGTACTTC.